Here is one T cell receptor beta chain with its context. Trimming left V 9 bases short and J 2 bases short, with 17 bases between. Germline CDR1 reads LNHDA; CDR2 reads SQIVND (reference sequence). The CDR3 extends over 14 amino acids. This record comes from a study of blood T cell repertoires in COVID-19. Study information: COVID-19 samples, acute and convalescent, were from the United States, Italy and Spain. In each case, the material was cDNA or gDNA derived from T cells, B-cell-depleted T cells, or PBMCs.

Per the authors' pipeline: Quantification of nucleated cells was approximated via reference gene primer amplification. Data came from immunoSEQ multiplex PCR; TCRdb stores just in-frame clones and leaves some out. That table supplies the V and J calls and clone size; D and trimming were determined from the DNA. The sample includes some 190,000 clones, around four fifths of them seen just once. This sequence was found in a woman in her 70s with active or convalescent COVID-19. The chain joins TRBV19 to TRBJ2-7; D is perhaps TRBD1 (7 bases). What was sequenced was peripheral blood. The CDR3 DNA reads TGTGCCAGCTCCCGGGGGACAGTGGCCTACGAGCAGTACTTC. Amino acids: CASSRGTVAYEQYF.